The 23 T cell receptor beta chains in this list originate from one sample, sequenced in a study of blood T cell repertoires in COVID-19. TCRdb's table, derived via immunoSEQ multiplex PCR, lists solely in-frame clones and lacks some. The sample has tens of thousands of clones; about 92% are singletons. Sequenced input: peripheral blood. These receptors were obtained from a man over 45 with acute or convalescent COVID-19.

This clone was seen once. The gene calls are TRBV18 and TRBJ2-2, with D perhaps matching TRBD1 (5 bases). The CDR3 spans 16 residues. In germline, CDR1 is KGHSH, CDR2 LQKENI. Trimming pared 6 bases from V and 3 bases from J, leaving 17 bases between. CDR3 DNA: TGTGCCAGCTCCCTCGGCGGCCAGGGTTACACCGGGGAGCTGTTTTTT. Translated, it gives CASSLGGQGYTGELFF.

The chain couples TRBV6-5 to TRBJ1-2; 8 bases are a match to TRBD1. V shed 10 bases and J 5 bases; nucleotides not matched to a gene: 15. The CDR3 is 15 amino acids. Germline V lookup: CDR1 MNHEY, CDR2 SVGAGI. The CDR3 DNA sequence: TGTGCCACCTCCGGGACAGGAGCCTTCGAGTATGGCTACACCTTC. This codes for CATSGTGAFEYGYTF.

In DNA, the CDR3 is TGTGCCAGCAGTTACTCAAAGGCCGGGGGGGCTGGCTACACCTTC. It yields the protein CASSYSKAGGAGYTF. The V gene is TRBV6-5, the J gene TRBJ1-2; tentatively, D is TRBD1 (6 bases). Germline CDR1 MNHEY, CDR2 SVGAGI. The CDR3 loop spans 15 amino acids. Deletions cut 0 bases from V and 7 bases from J, with 15 bases between.

The chain carries TRBV5-1 and TRBJ1-6; D may be TRBD1 (6 bases). Germline V gene lookup returns CDR1 SGHRS and CDR2 YFSETQ. The CDR3 spans 14 residues. With 2 bases removed from V and 7 bases from J, the gap between germline ends came to 10 bases. The CDR3 nucleotides read TGCGCCAGCAGCTTAAACAGGGCCAATTCACCCCTCCACTTT. This gives the protein CASSLNRANSPLHF.

The V gene is TRBV2, the J gene TRBJ2-7; D gene ambiguous. Per germline, CDR1 SNHLY and CDR2 FYNNEI. This CDR3 contains 13 residues. V was clipped by 2 bases and J by 3 bases, with 8 bases between them. CDR3 DNA: TGTGCCAGCAGTGAAACCGTCGGCTACGAGCAGTACGTC. Amino acids: CASSETVGYEQYV.

The gene calls are TRBV5-6 and TRBJ2-1, with D maybe TRBD2 (5 bases). Trimming stripped 4 bases from V and 8 bases from J, with 7 bases between. Germline V gene data show CDR1 as SGHDT and CDR2 as YYEEEE. The CDR3 runs 11 residues. The CDR3 DNA reads as TGTGCCAGCAGCCAACTAGATGAGCAGTTCTTC. It specifies CASSQLDEQFF.

This clone was observed a few times. J is TRBJ2-3 and V is TRBV30; 8 bases are a match to TRBD2. Germline V gene sequence: CDR1 GTSNPN, CDR2 SVGIG (reference sequence). The CDR3 extends over 12 amino acids. V was clipped by 7 bases and J by 6 bases; unmatched bases: 6. The CDR3 sequence is CAYQRGQDTQYF. DNA for the CDR3: TGTGCCTACCAGCGGGGGCAGGATACGCAGTATTTT.

The chain couples TRBV7-9 to TRBJ1-1; TRBD1 might be the D (5 bases). CDR1 is SEHNR, CDR2 FQNEAQ, per germline (reference sequence). This CDR3 is built from 13 residues. The V end lost 6 bases, the J end lost 4 bases, and 12 bases lay between the germline ends. The CDR3 loop reads CASRVQGITEAFF. CDR3 coding DNA: TGTGCCAGCAGAGTTCAGGGAATCACTGAAGCTTTCTTT.

V and J are TRBV18 and TRBJ2-7, with D perhaps TRBD1 (5 bases). This CDR3 is built from 13 residues. The V gene lost 3 bases and the J gene lost 3 bases, with 9 bases spanning the gap. The germline V gene encodes CDR1 KGHSH and CDR2 LQKENI. The CDR3 sequence is CASSPATDYEQYV. The DNA of the CDR3 is TGTGCCAGCTCACCGGCGACAGACTACGAGCAGTACGTC.

V and J are TRBV6-5 and TRBJ2-5, with TRBD1 identical over 8 bases. V lost 5 bases and J lost 5; bases outside the gene matches: 4. Germline V gene data show CDR1 as MNHEY and CDR2 as SVGAGI. This CDR3 spans 13 amino acids. Here the CDR3 reads CASSPTGAETQYF. As DNA, the CDR3 is TGTGCCAGCAGTCCGACAGGGGCGGAGACCCAGTACTTC.

This chain joins TRBV6-2 or TRBV6-3 and TRBJ1-5; the D gene is possibly TRBD1 (5 bases). V lost 0 bases to trimming and J lost 0 bases, with 21 bases between them. Germline CDR1 MNHEY, CDR2 SVGEGT. The CDR3 covers 20 residues. In DNA, the CDR3 is TGTGCCAGCAGTTACTCGTATTTGGGGGGAACAGGTTATAGCAATCAGCCCCAGCATTTT. It encodes CASSYSYLGGTGYSNQPQHF.

As concerns this clone: Other DNA sequences in this sample translate to the same CDR3. This rearrangement joins TRBV19 to TRBJ1-5; no clear D gene. The CDR3 contains 12 residues. Germline CDR1 LNHDA, CDR2 SQIVND (reference sequence). The V gene lost 5 bases and the J gene lost 4 bases, with 6 bases spanning the gap. CDR3 sequence: CASSLLNQPQHF. DNA for the CDR3: TGTGCCAGTAGTCTCCTTAATCAGCCCCAGCATTTT. Filled out from reference TRBV19 and TRBJ1-5, the complete variable domain reads DGGITQSPKYLFRKEGQNVTLSCEQNLNHDAMYWYRQDPGQGLRLIYYSQIVNDFQKGDIAEGYSVSREKKESFPLTVTSAQKNPTAFYLCASSLLNQPQHFGDGTRLSIL.

J is TRBJ2-4 and V is TRBV5-1; 8 bases are a match to TRBD2. The length of the CDR3 is 16 residues. The J segment lost 7 bases and the V segment lost 0 bases, leaving 9 bases of the junction unmatched. CDR1 is SGHRS, CDR2 YFSETQ, per germline. CDR3 loop: CASSLVASGGGNIQYF. In DNA form, the CDR3 reads TGCGCCAGCAGCTTGGTGGCGAGCGGGGGTGGTAACATTCAGTACTTC.

The V and J genes are TRBV6-1 and TRBJ2-7, with 11 bases matching TRBD2. The V and J ends lost 1 base and 3 bases, in that order; junction bases with no gene match: 5. The CDR3 is made up of 16 amino acids. Germline values: CDR1 MNHNS, CDR2 SASEGT. The CDR3 is CASSEGRLAGGYEQYF. For the CDR3, the DNA is TGTGCCAGCAGTGAAGGTCGGCTAGCGGGAGGCTACGAGCAGTACTTC.

The chain has TRBV3-1 (or the pseudogene TRBV3-2) and TRBJ2-1; 9 nucleotides line up with TRBD2. Germline V gene lookup returns CDR1 LGHDT and CDR2 YNNKEL (reference sequence). V dropped 3 bases and J dropped 6; count of bases not matched to a gene: 6. CDR3 length equals 15 residues. Here the CDR3 reads CASSQTRGGLNEQFF. The CDR3, as DNA: TGTGCCAGCAGCCAGACGCGGGGGGGCCTCAATGAGCAGTTCTTC.

V usage is TRBV5-1 and J usage is TRBJ2-5; 12 bases are shared with TRBD2. CDR1 is SGHRS and CDR2 is YFSETQ in the germline V gene. V lost 2 bases to trimming and J lost 0 bases; unmatched junction nucleotides: 11. CDR3 length: 19 amino acids. The CDR3 DNA reads as TGCGCCAGCAGCTTTTCCCCTGGACTAGCGGGGAGATACCAAGAGACCCAGTACTTC. Protein: CASSFSPGLAGRYQETQYF.

The gene calls are TRBV27 and TRBJ2-7; the D is unclear. V shed 0 bases and J shed 6 bases, with 12 bases lying between them. Germline V gene lookup returns CDR1 MNHEY and CDR2 SMNVEV (reference sequence). The CDR3 extends over 14 amino acids. The CDR3 spells CASSLSAGYPEQYF. In DNA form, the CDR3 reads TGTGCCAGCAGTTTATCGGCCGGGTATCCCGAGCAGTACTTC.

The rearrangement joins TRBV10-2 to TRBJ2-3, with a weak D call TRBD2 (5 bases). With 0 bases removed from V and 6 bases from J, the gap between germline ends came to 10 bases. The CDR3 sequence is 14 residues long. Per the germline V gene, CDR1 is WSHSY and CDR2 is SAAADI. This chain's CDR3 is CASSESRRVDTQYF. CDR3 DNA sequence: TGCGCCAGCAGTGAGTCGCGGCGGGTCGATACGCAGTATTTT.

This clone has a single count. The V call is TRBV19, the J call TRBJ1-5, with a possible D match to TRBD1 (6 bases). V was shortened by 7 bases and J by 2 bases, with 18 bases between the two germline ends. This CDR3 is built from 16 residues. Per germline, CDR1 LNHDA and CDR2 SQIVND (reference sequence). The CDR3 here is CASTRPGGSGNQPQHF. In DNA, the CDR3 is TGTGCCAGTACTCGACCTGGGGGCTCGGGCAATCAGCCCCAGCATTTT. The variable domain in full, with the rest retrieved from reference TRBV19 and TRBJ1-5, is DGGITQSPKYLFRKEGQNVTLSCEQNLNHDAMYWYRQDPGQGLRLIYYSQIVNDFQKGDIAEGYSVSREKKESFPLTVTSAQKNPTAFYLCASTRPGGSGNQPQHFGDGTRLSIL.

The chain recombines TRBV12-5 with TRBJ1-1, with D possibly TRBD1 on 5 matching bases. V was clipped by 1 base and J by 3 bases, with 6 bases between them. This CDR3 has 13 residues. Germline-derived CDR1 and CDR2 are LGHNT and FRNRAP. CDR3 in DNA: TGTGCTAGTGGTTTGGGGGGGGACACTGAAGCTTTCTTT. This codes for CASGLGGDTEAFF.

The genes are TRBV7-9 and TRBJ2-1, with D perhaps TRBD2 (7 bases). This CDR3 region has 13 residues. Per germline, CDR1 SEHNR and CDR2 FQNEAQ (reference sequence). The V and J ends lost 7 bases and 8 bases respectively, with 15 bases between them. The CDR3 spells CASILGGVDEQFF. CDR3 sequence (DNA): TGTGCCAGCATCCTAGGGGGGGTTGATGAGCAGTTCTTC.

V is TRBV13 and J is TRBJ1-1, with TRBD1 as a possible D gene (6 bases). V was cut by 5 bases and J by 0 bases, with 16 bases left in between. Germline CDR1 is PRHDT and CDR2 is FYEKMQ (reference sequence). The CDR3 spans 16 residues. CDR3 nucleotides: TGTGCCAGCAGCCTACCCGGCAGGGGCATGAACACTGAAGCTTTCTTT. This translates into CASSLPGRGMNTEAFF.

The count of this clone is one. The V gene is TRBV4-1, the J gene TRBJ2-1; the match to TRBD2 covers 7 bases. Germline V gene data show CDR1 as MGHRA and CDR2 as YSYEKL. This CDR3 region has 14 residues. Trimming at V came to 4 bases and at J to 8 bases, leaving 8 bases not matched to a gene. CDR3: CASSLRGGVDEQFF. The CDR3 DNA reads as TGCGCCAGCAGCCTGCGGGGAGGGGTGGATGAGCAGTTCTTC.